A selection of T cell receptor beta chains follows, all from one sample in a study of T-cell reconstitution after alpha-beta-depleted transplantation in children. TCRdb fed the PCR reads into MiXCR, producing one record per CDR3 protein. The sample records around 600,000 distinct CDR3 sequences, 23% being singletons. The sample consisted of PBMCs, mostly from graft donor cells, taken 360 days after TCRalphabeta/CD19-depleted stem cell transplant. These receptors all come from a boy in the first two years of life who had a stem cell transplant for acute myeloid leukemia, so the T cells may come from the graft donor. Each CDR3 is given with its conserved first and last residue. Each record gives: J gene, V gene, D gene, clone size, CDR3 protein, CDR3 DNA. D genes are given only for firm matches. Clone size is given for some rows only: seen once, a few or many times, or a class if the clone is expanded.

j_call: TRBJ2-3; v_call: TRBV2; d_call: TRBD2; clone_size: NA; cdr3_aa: CASRTSGLAGGDFIGTQYF; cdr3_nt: TGTGCCAGCAGGACCTCGGGACTAGCGGGGGGGGATTTCATTGGTACGCAGTATTTT
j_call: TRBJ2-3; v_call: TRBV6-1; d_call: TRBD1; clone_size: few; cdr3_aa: CASVASGTGGKDTQYF; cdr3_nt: TGTGCCAGCGTCGCCTCCGGGACAGGGGGCAAAGATACGCAGTATTTT
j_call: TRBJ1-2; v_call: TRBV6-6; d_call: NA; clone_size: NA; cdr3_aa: CASTGETPYGYTF; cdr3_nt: TGTGCCAGCACGGGGGAGACCCCCTATGGCTACACCTTC
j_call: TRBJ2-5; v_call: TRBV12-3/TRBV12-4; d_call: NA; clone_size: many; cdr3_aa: CASSNRGPQETQYF; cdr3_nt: TGTGCCAGCAGTAACCGGGGGCCTCAAGAGACCCAGTACTTC
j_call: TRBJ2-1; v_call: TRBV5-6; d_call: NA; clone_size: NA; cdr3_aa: CASSQSSSYNEQFF; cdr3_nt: TGTGCCAGCAGCCAATCAAGCTCCTACAATGAGCAGTTCTTC
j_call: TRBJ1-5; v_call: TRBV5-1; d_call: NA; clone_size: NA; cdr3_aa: CASSLLGDSNQPQHF; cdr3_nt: TGCGCCAGCAGCTTGTTGGGGGATAGCAATCAGCCCCAGCATTTT
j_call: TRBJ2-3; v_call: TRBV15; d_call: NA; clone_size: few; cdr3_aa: CATRQNRKVTDTQYF; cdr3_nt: TGTGCCACCAGACAGAACAGAAAAGTCACAGATACGCAGTATTTT
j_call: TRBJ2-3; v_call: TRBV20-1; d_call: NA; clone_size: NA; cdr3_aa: CSARGLVLRTDTQYF; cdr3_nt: TGCAGTGCTAGAGGTTTAGTCCTCCGCACAGATACGCAGTATTTT
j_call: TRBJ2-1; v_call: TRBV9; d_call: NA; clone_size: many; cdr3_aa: CASSVVGGSSYNEQFF; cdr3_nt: TGTGCCAGCAGCGTAGTGGGCGGTAGCTCCTACAATGAGCAGTTCTTC
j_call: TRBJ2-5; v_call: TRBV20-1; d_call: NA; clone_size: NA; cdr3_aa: CSAVPDRGHEETQYF; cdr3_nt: TGCAGTGCCGTTCCGGATCGGGGACACGAAGAGACCCAGTACTTC
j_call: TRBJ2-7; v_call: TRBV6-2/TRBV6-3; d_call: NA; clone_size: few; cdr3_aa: CASSYVGTADEQYF; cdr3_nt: TGTGCCAGCAGTTACGTAGGGACGGCCGACGAGCAGTACTTC
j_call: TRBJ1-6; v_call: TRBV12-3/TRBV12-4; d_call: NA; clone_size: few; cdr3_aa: CASSFQGSNGDSPLHF; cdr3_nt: TGTGCCAGCAGTTTCCAGGGATCAAATGGAGATTCACCCCTCCACTTT
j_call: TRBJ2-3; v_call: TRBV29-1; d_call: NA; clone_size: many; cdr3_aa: CSVGGKPPDTQYF; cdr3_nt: TGCAGCGTTGGTGGGAAGCCTCCAGATACGCAGTATTTT
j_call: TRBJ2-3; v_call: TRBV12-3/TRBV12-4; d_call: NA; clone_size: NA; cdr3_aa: CASLSGAFFTDTQYF; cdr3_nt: TGTGCCAGCCTCTCGGGAGCTTTCTTCACAGATACGCAGTATTTT
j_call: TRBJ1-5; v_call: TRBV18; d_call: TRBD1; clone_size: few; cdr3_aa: CASSPSGQGKTQPQHF; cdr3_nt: TGTGCCAGCTCACCCTCCGGACAGGGCAAGACTCAGCCCCAGCATTTT
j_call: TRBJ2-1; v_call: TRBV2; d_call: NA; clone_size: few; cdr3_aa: CASRRGLTYNEQFF; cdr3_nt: TGTGCCAGCAGACGGGGACTCACCTACAATGAGCAGTTCTTC
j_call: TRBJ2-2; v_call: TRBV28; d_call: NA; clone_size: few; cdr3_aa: CASSSRGTFTGELFF; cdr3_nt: TGTGCCAGCAGTTCAAGGGGGACGTTCACCGGGGAGCTGTTTTTT
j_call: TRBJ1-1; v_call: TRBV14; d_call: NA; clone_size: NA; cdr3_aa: CASSQQPNTEAFF; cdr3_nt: TGTGCCAGCAGCCAACAGCCGAACACTGAAGCTTTCTTT
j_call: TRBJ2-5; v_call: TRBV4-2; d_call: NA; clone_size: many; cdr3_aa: CASSLDSYWETQYF; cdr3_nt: TGTGCCAGCAGCCTAGACAGTTATTGGGAGACCCAGTACTTC
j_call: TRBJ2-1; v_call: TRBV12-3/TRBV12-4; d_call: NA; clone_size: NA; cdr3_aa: CASSLARSRGASSNEQFF; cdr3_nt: TGTGCCAGCAGTTTAGCGCGAAGTCGGGGGGCCTCTTCCAATGAGCAGTTCTTC
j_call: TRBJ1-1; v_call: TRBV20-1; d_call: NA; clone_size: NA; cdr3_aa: CSATSEMGTEAFF; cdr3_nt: TGCAGTGCTACGTCTGAAATGGGCACTGAAGCTTTCTTT
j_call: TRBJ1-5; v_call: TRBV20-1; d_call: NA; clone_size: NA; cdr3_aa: CSARGPTIGTSNQPQHF; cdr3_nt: TGCAGTGCTAGGGGGCCCACTATCGGGACAAGTAATCAGCCCCAGCATTTT
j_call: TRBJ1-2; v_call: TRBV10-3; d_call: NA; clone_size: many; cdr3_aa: CAISGGDGYGYTF; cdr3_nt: TGTGCCATCAGTGGGGGGGACGGCTATGGCTACACCTTC
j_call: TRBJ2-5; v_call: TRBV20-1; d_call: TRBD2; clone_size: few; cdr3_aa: CSASGGAEETQYF; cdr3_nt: TGCAGTGCTAGCGGGGGGGCCGAAGAGACCCAGTACTTC
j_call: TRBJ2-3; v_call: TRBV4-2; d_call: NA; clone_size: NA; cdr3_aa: CASSQGRLGDTQYF; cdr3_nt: TGTGCCAGCAGCCAAGGGAGGCTGGGAGATACGCAGTATTTT
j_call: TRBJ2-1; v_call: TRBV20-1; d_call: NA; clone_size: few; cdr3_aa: CSAKRGLNEQFF; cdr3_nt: TGCAGTGCTAAACGGGGCCTTAATGAGCAGTTCTTC
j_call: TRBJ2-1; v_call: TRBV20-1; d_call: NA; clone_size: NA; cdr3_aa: CSARDLLENEQFF; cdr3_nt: TGCAGTGCTAGAGACCTACTAGAGAATGAGCAGTTCTTC
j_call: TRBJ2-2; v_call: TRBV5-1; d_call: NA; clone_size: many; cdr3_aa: CASSLAGVANTGELFF; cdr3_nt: TGCGCCAGCAGCTTGGCCGGGGTAGCGAACACCGGGGAGCTGTTTTTT
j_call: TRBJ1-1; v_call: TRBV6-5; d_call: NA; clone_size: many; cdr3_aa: CASSYQTWGGRDTEAFF; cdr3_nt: TGTGCCAGCAGTTACCAGACTTGGGGAGGGCGGGACACTGAAGCTTTCTTT
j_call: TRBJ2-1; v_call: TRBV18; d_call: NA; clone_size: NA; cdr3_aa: CASSQRQARVYNEQFF; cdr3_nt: TGTGCCAGCTCACAACGACAGGCGAGGGTTTACAATGAGCAGTTCTTC
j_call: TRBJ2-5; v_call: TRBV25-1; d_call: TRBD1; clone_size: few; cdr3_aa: CASSDIQGGGETQYF; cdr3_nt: TGTGCCAGCAGTGATATACAGGGGGGTGGGGAGACCCAGTACTTC
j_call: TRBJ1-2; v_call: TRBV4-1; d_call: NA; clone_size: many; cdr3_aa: CASSQVPGPRYGYTF; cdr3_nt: TGCGCCAGCAGCCAGGTCCCGGGGCCACGTTATGGCTACACCTTC
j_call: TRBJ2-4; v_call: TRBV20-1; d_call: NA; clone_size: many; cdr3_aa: CSASVRSRDIQYF; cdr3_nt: TGCAGTGCTAGCGTCAGATCGAGGGACATTCAGTACTTC
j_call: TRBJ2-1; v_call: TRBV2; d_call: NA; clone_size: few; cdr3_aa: CASSDADSNNEQFF; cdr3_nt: TGTGCCAGCAGTGACGCGGACTCAAACAATGAGCAGTTCTTC
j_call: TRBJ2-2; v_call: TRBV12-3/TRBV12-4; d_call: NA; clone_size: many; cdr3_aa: CASSFTGVGTGELFF; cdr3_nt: TGTGCCAGCAGTTTTACGGGGGTGGGGACCGGGGAGCTGTTTTTT
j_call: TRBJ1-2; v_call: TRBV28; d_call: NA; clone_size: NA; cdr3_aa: CASSLDSPYGYTF; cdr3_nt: TGTGCCAGCAGTTTGGACAGTCCCTATGGCTACACCTTC
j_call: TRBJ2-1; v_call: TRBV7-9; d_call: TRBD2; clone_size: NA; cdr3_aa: CASSLGLAGPDEQFF; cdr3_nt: TGTGCCAGCAGCTTGGGACTAGCGGGGCCCGATGAGCAGTTCTTC
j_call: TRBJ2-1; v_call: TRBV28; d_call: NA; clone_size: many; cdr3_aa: CASSFLGRAGNEQFF; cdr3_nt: TGTGCCAGCAGTTTTTTGGGACGGGCGGGGAATGAGCAGTTCTTC
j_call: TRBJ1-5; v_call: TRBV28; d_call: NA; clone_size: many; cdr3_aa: CASSLPTPQPQHF; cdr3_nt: TGTGCCAGCAGTTTACCCACACCTCAGCCCCAGCATTTT
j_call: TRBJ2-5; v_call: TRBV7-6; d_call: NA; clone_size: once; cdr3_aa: CASRRWGETQYF; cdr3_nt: TGTGCCAGCAGGCGCTGGGGGGAGACCCAGTACTTC
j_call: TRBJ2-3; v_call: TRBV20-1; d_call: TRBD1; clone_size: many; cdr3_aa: CSASSVGQGPPDTQYF; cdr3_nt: TGCAGTGCTAGTTCCGTCGGACAGGGACCCCCAGATACGCAGTATTTT
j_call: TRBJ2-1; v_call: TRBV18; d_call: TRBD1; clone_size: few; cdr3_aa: CASSPAGQAANEQFF; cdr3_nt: TGTGCCAGCTCACCTGCGGGACAGGCGGCCAATGAGCAGTTCTTC
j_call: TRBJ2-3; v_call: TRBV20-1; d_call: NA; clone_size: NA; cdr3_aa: CSAERWDRVADTQYF; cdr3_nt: TGCAGTGCTGAGAGGTGGGACCGAGTCGCAGATACGCAGTATTTT
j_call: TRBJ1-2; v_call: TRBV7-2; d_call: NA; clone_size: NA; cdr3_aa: CASSAGAGNYGYTF; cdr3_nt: TGTGCCAGCAGCGCCGGGGCCGGGAACTATGGCTACACCTTC
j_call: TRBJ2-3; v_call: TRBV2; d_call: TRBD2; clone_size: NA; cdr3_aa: CASSDAGGLGDTQYF; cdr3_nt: TGTGCCAGCAGTGACGCGGGGGGCCTAGGAGATACGCAGTATTTT
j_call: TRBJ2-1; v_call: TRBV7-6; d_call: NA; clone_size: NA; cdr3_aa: CASSLWSGGVNNEQFF; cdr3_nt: TGTGCCAGCAGCTTGTGGTCGGGCGGGGTCAACAATGAGCAGTTCTTC
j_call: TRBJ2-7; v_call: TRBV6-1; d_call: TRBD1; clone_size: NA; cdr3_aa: CASSRSKGAETYEQYF; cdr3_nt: TGTGCCAGCAGCCGATCGAAGGGGGCGGAAACCTACGAGCAGTACTTC
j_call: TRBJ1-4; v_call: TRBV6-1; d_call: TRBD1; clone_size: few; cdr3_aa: CASSRDREAQLFF; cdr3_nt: TGTGCCAGCAGTAGGGACAGGGAAGCTCAACTGTTTTTT
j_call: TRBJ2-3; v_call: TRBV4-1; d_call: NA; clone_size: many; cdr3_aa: CASSQTRPGTDTQYF; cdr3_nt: TGCGCCAGCAGCCAAACTAGGCCAGGCACAGATACGCAGTATTTT
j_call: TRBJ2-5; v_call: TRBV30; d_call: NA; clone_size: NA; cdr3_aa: CAWSARGNEETQYF; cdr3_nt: TGTGCCTGGAGTGCGAGGGGGAATGAAGAGACCCAGTACTTC
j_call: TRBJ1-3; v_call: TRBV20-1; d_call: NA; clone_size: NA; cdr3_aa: CSASLASGNTIYF; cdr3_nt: TGCAGTGCTAGTCTGGCGTCTGGAAACACCATATATTTT
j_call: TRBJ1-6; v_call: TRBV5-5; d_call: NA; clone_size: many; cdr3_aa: CASSATVGGSPLHF; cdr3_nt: TGTGCCAGCAGCGCGACGGTGGGCGGTTCACCCCTCCACTTT